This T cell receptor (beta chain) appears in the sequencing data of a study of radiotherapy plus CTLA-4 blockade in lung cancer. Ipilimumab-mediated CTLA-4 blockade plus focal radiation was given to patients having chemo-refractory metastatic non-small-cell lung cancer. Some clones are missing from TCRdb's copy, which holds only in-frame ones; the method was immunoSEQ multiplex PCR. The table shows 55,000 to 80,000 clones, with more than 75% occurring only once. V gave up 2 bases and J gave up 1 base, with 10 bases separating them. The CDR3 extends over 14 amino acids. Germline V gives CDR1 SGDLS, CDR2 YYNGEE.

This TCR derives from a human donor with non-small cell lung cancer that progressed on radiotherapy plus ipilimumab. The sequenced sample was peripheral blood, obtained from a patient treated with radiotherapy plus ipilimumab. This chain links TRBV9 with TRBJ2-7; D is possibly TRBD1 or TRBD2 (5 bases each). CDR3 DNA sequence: TGTGCCAGCAGCGTCGGGACCGTATCCTACGAGCAGTACTTC. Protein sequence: CASSVGTVSYEQYF. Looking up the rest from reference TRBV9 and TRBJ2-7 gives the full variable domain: DSGVTQTPKHLITATGQRVTLRCSPRSGDLSVYWYQQSLDQGLQFLIQYYNGEERAKGNILERFSAQQFPDLHSELNLSSLELGDSALYFCASSVGTVSYEQYFGPGTRLTVT.